The rows below give T cell receptor beta chains drawn from one sample of a study of shared clonotypes between healthy human individuals. Libraries were prepared by immunoSEQ multiplex PCR; TCRdb keeps only in-frame clonotypes and omits some of them. The sample consists of some 980,000 clones, 70% to 85% of them appearing once. The sequencing sample was made of memory CD4+ T cells sorted from blood. Every receptor here comes from a man aged 18 to 30 in good health. The CDR3 runs from the conserved cysteine through the conserved F or W. Fields, in order: V gene, D gene, clone size, J gene, CDR3 DNA, CDR3 protein. A D gene is named only where the DNA matches it firmly. Clone size is given for some rows only: seen once, a few or many times, or a class if the clone is expanded.

>TRBV19|.|.|TRBJ2-1
TGTGCCAGTAGTTCCCGGGTCTCTGGGGGGCAGTTCTTC
CASSSRVSGGQFF
>TRBV4-3|.|.|TRBJ2-7
TGCGCCAGCAGCCAAGAAAGGCAGCATTACGAGCAGTACTTC
CASSQERQHYEQYF
>TRBV30|.|.|TRBJ1-2
TGTGCCTGGGACGGACGTCAGACGGCTAACTATGGCTACACCTTC
CAWDGRQTANYGYTF
>TRBV7-8|.|.|TRBJ1-1
TGTGCCAGCAGCTCCCTCGTTCTGAACACTGAAGCTTTCTTT
CASSSLVLNTEAFF
>TRBV2|TRBD2|.|TRBJ2-7
TGTGCCAGCAGCGCTAGCGGGGGGCGGGACGAGCAGTACTTC
CASSASGGRDEQYF
>TRBV5-5|.|few|TRBJ2-5
TGTGCCAGCAGCTTGGGTAGGGCTCAGGAGACCCAGTACTTC
CASSLGRAQETQYF
>TRBV14|.|.|TRBJ2-7
TGTGCCAGCAGCCAATTCTTCTACGAGCAGTACTTC
CASSQFFYEQYF
>TRBV28|.|.|TRBJ1-4
TGTGCCAGCAGTACCCTGGGGGAAAAACTGTTTTTT
CASSTLGEKLFF
>TRBV27|.|.|TRBJ1-2
TGTGCCAGCAAGGGCACAACATCTCGGGGCTACACCTTC
CASKGTTSRGYTF
>TRBV5-1|.|.|TRBJ2-3
TGCGCCAGCCAAGGAGGAAGTTTTCGGGCAGATACGCAGTATTTT
CASQGGSFRADTQYF
>TRBV5-1|.|.|TRBJ2-1
TGCGCCAGCAGCTTGGGACGTACATACAATGAGCAGTTCTTC
CASSLGRTYNEQFF
>TRBV6-4|TRBD2|.|TRBJ2-3
TGTGCCAGCAGGCTGACTAGCGGGAGACCAGATACGCAGTATTTT
CASRLTSGRPDTQYF
>TRBV4-1|.|.|TRBJ1-6
TGCGCCAGCAGCCAAGATTATAATTCACCCCTCCACTTT
CASSQDYNSPLHF
>TRBV7-6|.|.|TRBJ2-1
TGTGCCAGCAGCTGGGGGGTCGGTGAGCAGTTCTTC
CASSWGVGEQFF
>TRBV7-2|.|.|TRBJ2-7
TGTGCCAGCAGCCCCTTGTCATTTGGGCGCAACGAGCAGTACTTC
CASSPLSFGRNEQYF
>TRBV5-1|.|.|TRBJ2-2
TGCGCCAGCAGCGTGGGGAAGGGGACCGGGGAGCTGTTTTTT
CASSVGKGTGELFF
>TRBV6-1|.|few|TRBJ2-5
TGTGCCAGCAGCCGGGGGTACCAAGAGACCCAGTACTTC
CASSRGYQETQYF
>TRBV6-5|.|.|TRBJ1-1
TGTGCCAGCATGGGGTTACAGGAGAAAGCTTTCTTT
CASMGLQEKAFF
>TRBV2|.|.|TRBJ2-1
TGTGCCAGTCGACGGGAAAGCTCCTACAATGAGCAGTTCTTC
CASRRESSYNEQFF
>TRBV5-1|TRBD1|.|TRBJ1-4
TGCGCCAGCAGCTTGGCAGAGGGGGCGACTGAAAAACTGTTTTTT
CASSLAEGATEKLFF
>TRBV11-2|.|once|TRBJ2-7
TGTGCCAGCAGCTTAGATCTGGGGAGCGAGCAGTACTTC
CASSLDLGSEQYF
>TRBV18|.|.|TRBJ1-4
TGTGCCAGCTCACCAGGCGGGATGTCGTCGGGGGAAAAACTGTTTTTT
CASSPGGMSSGEKLFF
>TRBV4-3|.|once|TRBJ1-2
TGCGCCAGCAGCCAAGAAGGTGGACATGGCTACACCTTC
CASSQEGGHGYTF
>TRBV18|.|.|TRBJ2-5
TGTGCCAGCTCACCCCCCGCCGAGACCCAGTACTTC
CASSPPAETQYF
>TRBV11-2|.|once|TRBJ1-1
TGTGCCAGCAGCTTAGAACAGACAGTCACTGAAGCTTTCTTT
CASSLEQTVTEAFF